A single sample gave rise to the 30 T cell receptor beta chains below, sequenced in a study of shared clonotypes between healthy human individuals. Only in-frame clones appear in the TCRdb table, and some are missing; sequencing was by immunoSEQ multiplex PCR. Among about 2.1 million clones listed, roughly 95% were seen once. Naive CD8 isolation took CD45RO-negative cells positively selected for CCR7 and excluded terminally differentiated effector memory CD45RA+ cells. Sequencing input: naive CD8+ T cells from PBMCs. All receptors derive from a young man in good health. Some clones in this sample may be carry-over from other donors' samples.

V and J are TRBV5-1 and TRBJ2-1, with TRBD1 identical over 7 bases. The length of the CDR3 is 15 residues. CDR1 and CDR2 from the germline V gene are SGHRS and YFSETQ. The V and J ends lost 2 bases and 5 bases, in that order; junction bases with no gene match: 7. The CDR3 sequence is CASSFTGDFDNEQFF. CDR3 nucleotide sequence: TGCGCCAGCAGCTTTACAGGGGATTTTGACAATGAGCAGTTCTTC.

This clone was recorded only once. The sample carries other DNA sequences with the same CDR3. The chain links TRBV9 to TRBJ1-3; D uncertain. CDR1 and CDR2 (germline): SGDLS, YYNGEE. V was trimmed by 0 bases and J by 2 bases, leaving 6 bases between them. This CDR3 spans 14 amino acids. The DNA of the CDR3 is TGTGCCAGCAGCGTAGGGCGTCCTGGAAACACCATATATTTT. This encodes CASSVGRPGNTIYF. Variable domain in full (rest from reference TRBV9 and TRBJ1-3): DSGVTQTPKHLITATGQRVTLRCSPRSGDLSVYWYQQSLDQGLQFLIQYYNGEERAKGNILERFSAQQFPDLHSELNLSSLELGDSALYFCASSVGRPGNTIYFGEGSWLTVV.

This chain links TRBV14 with TRBJ1-4; 10 bases align to TRBD1. V shed 5 bases, J shed 4 bases, and the junction held 13 bases outside the gene matches. This CDR3 spans 18 amino acids. Per the germline V gene, CDR1 is SGHDN and CDR2 is FVKESK. Written as DNA, the CDR3 is TGTGCCAGCAGCATACGTCCGGGACAGGGGCCCCTTAATGAAAAACTGTTTTTT. This gives the protein CASSIRPGQGPLNEKLFF. The entire variable domain, with the rest obtained from reference TRBV14 and TRBJ1-4, is as follows: EAGVTQFPSHSVIEKGQTVTLRCDPISGHDNLYWYRRVMGKEIKFLLHFVKESKQDESGMPNNRFLAERTGGTYSTLKVQPAELEDSGVYFCASSIRPGQGPLNEKLFFGSGTQLSVL.

The V and J genes are TRBV27 and TRBJ2-6; TRBD1 aligns across 11 bases. The germline CDR1 and CDR2 sequences are MNHEY and SMNVEV (reference sequence). The CDR3 length is 19 residues. Trimming cost V 6 bases and J 4 bases; bases outside gene matches: 14. CDR3 amino acids: CASRSKTGQGVSGANVLTF. The CDR3 nucleotides are TGTGCCAGCAGGAGCAAAACGGGACAGGGGGTTTCGGGGGCCAACGTCCTGACTTTC.

The rearrangement links TRBV6-5 to TRBJ1-1; D is unclear. Between the trimmed V and J ends, which lost 6 bases and 3 bases, there was a span of 14 bases. Germline-derived CDR1 and CDR2 are MNHEY and SVGAGI. CDR3 length: 14 amino acids. The CDR3 nucleotides read TGTGCCAGCAGCCGTGGACCTCCTTACACTGAAGCTTTCTTT. It yields the protein CASSRGPPYTEAFF.

The chain joins TRBV6-1 to TRBJ1-5; TRBD1 agrees at 7 bases. This CDR3 comprises 16 residues. Germline V lookup: CDR1 MNHNS, CDR2 SASEGT. The V gene end was trimmed by 4 bases and the J gene end by 1 base; junction bases not matched to a gene: 7. For the CDR3, the DNA is TGTGCCAGCAGTGGAGAAAACAGGGGCAGCAATCAGCCCCAGCATTTT. It codes for CASSGENRGSNQPQHF.

V gene TRBV11-2 combines with J gene TRBJ1-1; D remains unclear. V was clipped by 5 bases and J by 4 bases, with 17 bases between them. This CDR3 comprises 15 residues. CDR1 is SGHAT and CDR2 is FQNNGV in the germline V gene. The CDR3 DNA sequence: TGTGCCAGCAGCGTACCCAAGATGCGGTCCACTGAAGCTTTCTTT. Translating it yields CASSVPKMRSTEAFF.

The sample holds a few counts of this clone. The chain couples TRBV1 to TRBJ2-5; the table names TRBD2, a call not compared with the DNA. TRBV1 is reported as a pseudogene. The CDR3 is 17 residues long. As DNA, the CDR3 is TGCACCAGCAGCCATGAAACTCGGACTAGCTCTAACCAGACCCAGTACTTC. Its protein is CTSSHETRTSSNQTQYF.

This chain links TRBV4-1 with TRBJ1-4; 7 bases agree with TRBD1. V shed 4 bases, J shed 0 bases, and the junction held 8 bases outside the gene matches. CDR1 and CDR2 from the germline V gene are MGHRA and YSYEKL. The CDR3 is 17 residues long. The CDR3 reads CASSLRGTAATNEKLFF. As DNA, the CDR3 is TGCGCCAGCAGCCTCCGCGGGACAGCGGCAACTAATGAAAAACTGTTTTTT.

This chain connects TRBV4-1 to TRBJ2-1, with D unresolved. CDR3 length equals 15 residues. Germline CDR1 MGHRA, CDR2 YSYEKL. V was shortened by 4 bases and J by 1 base, with 11 bases between the two germline ends. CDR3 residues: CASSRGSSSYNEQFF. The CDR3 nucleotides are TGCGCCAGCAGCCGCGGTAGTAGTTCCTACAATGAGCAGTTCTTC.

This clone was found once. This same CDR3 is encoded by further DNA sequences in the sample. The chain couples TRBV7-9 to TRBJ2-7; D assignment may be TRBD1 or TRBD2 (5 bases each). V shed 4 bases and J shed 7 bases, with 11 bases lying between them. Germline values: CDR1 SEHNR, CDR2 FQNEAQ (reference sequence). The CDR3 loop spans 12 amino acids. CDR3 bases: TGTGCCAGCAGCTCCGGGGCCGGGGAGCAGTACTTC. Its protein is CASSSGAGEQYF. Full variable domain (remainder filled in from reference TRBV7-9 and TRBJ2-7): DTGVSQNPRHKITKRGQNVTFRCDPISEHNRLYWYRQTLGQGPEFLTYFQNEAQLEKSRLLSDRFSAERPKGSFSTLEIQRTEQGDSAMYLCASSSGAGEQYFGPGTRLTVT.

This sequence joins TRBV7-9 and TRBJ2-7; no reliable D call. Deletions cut 5 bases from V and 3 bases from J, with 11 bases between. This CDR3 is 13 amino acids long. The germline V gene has CDR1 SEHNR and CDR2 FQNEAQ (reference sequence). The CDR3 nucleotides read TGTGCCAGCAGCCCTAGTGCACACTACGAGCAGTACTTC. Its protein product is CASSPSAHYEQYF.

The rearrangement uses TRBV28 and TRBJ1-2, with TRBD1 matching over 11 bases. Germline trimming cut 5 bases from V and 4 bases from J; bases unmatched to any gene: 15. Germline V gene lookup returns CDR1 MDHEN and CDR2 SYDVKM. The CDR3 has 18 residues. CDR3 region: CASSGVRDRGSKGYGYTF. CDR3 bases: TGTGCCAGCAGTGGGGTCCGGGACAGGGGGAGTAAGGGCTATGGCTACACCTTC.

The chain employs TRBV27 and TRBJ2-3, with 8 bases fitting TRBD1. This CDR3 spans 14 amino acids. The V segment lost 6 bases and the J segment 1 base; nucleotides outside the gene matches: 3. CDR1 and CDR2 (germline): MNHEY, SMNVEV (reference sequence). The CDR3 DNA follows: TGTGCCAGCAGCACGACAGGGGGCACAGATACGCAGTATTTT. Amino acids: CASSTTGGTDTQYF.

This clone was detected only once. This chain connects TRBV7-2 to TRBJ2-7; 13 nucleotides line up with TRBD2. Germline CDR1 is SGHTA and CDR2 is FQGNSA. The CDR3 has 19 amino acids. V gave up 1 base and J gave up 4 bases; unmatched junction bases: 13. In DNA, the CDR3 is TGTGCCAGCAGCTTAGAGTCCCAACTAGCGGGAGGGTCGTGGTACGAGCAGTACTTC. This gives the protein CASSLESQLAGGSWYEQYF.

J is TRBJ1-2 and V is TRBV5-1; D unclear. The V gene's germline CDR1 is SGHRS and CDR2 YFSETQ. This CDR3 contains 12 residues. V was pared by 0 bases and J by 3 bases, with 3 bases between. The CDR3: CASSLDDYGYTF. In DNA, the CDR3 is TGCGCCAGCAGCTTGGACGACTATGGCTACACCTTC.

This chain uses TRBV10-3 with TRBJ2-1; 8 nucleotides line up with TRBD2. V was pared by 0 bases and J by 5 bases, with 3 bases of the junction left unmatched. CDR1 and CDR2 from the germline V gene are ENHRY and SYGVKD. There are 15 residues in the CDR3. The CDR3 here is CAISESGTSNNEQFF. The DNA for the CDR3 is TGTGCCATCAGTGAGTCCGGGACTAGTAACAATGAGCAGTTCTTC.

V usage is TRBV4-1 and J usage is TRBJ1-1, with TRBD1 identical over 7 bases. Germline CDR1 and CDR2: MGHRA and YSYEKL. V lost 0 bases and J lost 4; bases outside the gene matches: 8. This CDR3 has 16 amino acids. CDR3 sequence (DNA): TGCGCCAGCAGCCAAGATAAGACAGGGAGTGGCACTGAAGCTTTCTTT. Its protein product is CASSQDKTGSGTEAFF.

This clone has just one count. The chain recombines TRBV9 with TRBJ2-5; D ambiguous. Trimming pared 0 bases from V and 7 bases from J, leaving 13 bases between. The CDR3 has 14 amino acids. The germline V gene has CDR1 SGDLS and CDR2 YYNGEE. Here the CDR3 reads CASSVASSGGTQYF. The CDR3 DNA reads TGTGCCAGCAGCGTAGCCTCTTCGGGCGGGACCCAGTACTTC.

This clone came up once. For the CDR3, the DNA is TGTGCCAGCAGCGTATCAAGACTAGCGGGAACCTACGAGCAGTACTTC. It yields the protein CASSVSRLAGTYEQYF. The V and J genes are TRBV9 and TRBJ2-7, with 11 bases identical to TRBD2. With 1 base clipped from V and 2 bases from J, the junction kept 5 bases outside the gene matches. Germline CDR1 and CDR2: SGDLS and YYNGEE. The CDR3 spans 16 residues.

This clone was recorded a few times. The V call is TRBV9, the J call TRBJ2-4; TRBD1 agrees at 7 bases. CDR1 SGDLS and CDR2 YYNGEE come from the germline V gene. Trimming removed 3 bases from V and 8 bases from J; junction bases left unmatched: 5. The CDR3 loop spans 13 amino acids. For the CDR3, the DNA is TGTGCCAGCAGCGGCGACAGGGCAGACATTCAGTACTTC. Translation gives CASSGDRADIQYF.

This clone has just one count. The chain joins TRBV4-2 to TRBJ2-1; 7 nucleotides agree with TRBD2. This CDR3 is built from 17 residues. Germline loops: CDR1 LGHNA, CDR2 YNFKEQ. The ends lost 0 bases at V and 4 bases at J; junction bases unmatched: 9. CDR3 bases: TGTGCCAGCAGCCAAGATCCATGGCGGGAGATTTACAATGAGCAGTTCTTC. The encoded protein is CASSQDPWREIYNEQFF.

This clone was seen just once. The chain joins TRBV2 to TRBJ2-3; 15 bases match TRBD2. With 2 bases clipped from V and 0 bases from J, the junction kept 9 bases outside the gene matches. The length of the CDR3 is 20 residues. CDR1 and CDR2 from the germline V gene are SNHLY and FYNNEI. The CDR3 bases are TGTGCCAGCAGTGAATTGGGACTAGCGGGAGGCATCGGAAGCACAGATACGCAGTATTTT. This translates into CASSELGLAGGIGSTDTQYF.

This chain joins TRBV11-1 and TRBJ1-1; D is undetermined. Germline V gives CDR1 SGHAT, CDR2 FQDESV (reference sequence). The CDR3 extends over 15 amino acids. V gave up 6 bases and J gave up 6 bases, with 20 bases separating them. The CDR3: CASRDSVGDEPEAFF. CDR3 in DNA: TGTGCCAGCAGAGACTCAGTCGGGGATGAGCCTGAAGCTTTCTTT. The full variable domain, completed using reference TRBV11-1 and TRBJ1-1, is EAEVAQSPRYKITEKSQAVAFWCDPISGHATLYWYRQILGQGPELLVQFQDESVVDDSQLPKDRFSAERLKGVDSTLKIQPAELGDSAMYLCASRDSVGDEPEAFFGQGTRLTVV.

The rearrangement joins TRBV4-3 to TRBJ2-1; TRBD2 agrees at 9 bases. The trim removed 1 base at V and 7 bases at J, leaving 14 bases unmatched. Per germline, CDR1 LGHNA and CDR2 YSLEER. The CDR3 length is 18 residues. The CDR3 here is CASSQGTLRAGGGNEQFF. The CDR3 DNA reads TGCGCCAGCAGCCAAGGGACCCTCCGAGCGGGAGGCGGAAATGAGCAGTTCTTC.

In the case of this clone: This specimen includes other DNA sequences encoding the same CDR3. V gene TRBV11-2 combines with J gene TRBJ2-1, with D tentatively TRBD1 (5 bases). The CDR3 length is 16 residues. V was trimmed by 5 bases and J by 0 bases, leaving 14 bases between them. In germline, CDR1 is SGHAT, CDR2 FQNNGV. The CDR3 coding sequence is TGTGCCAGCAGCCTAGGGGTGGTCAGCTCCTACAATGAGCAGTTCTTC. Translated: CASSLGVVSSYNEQFF.

The V gene is TRBV27, the J gene TRBJ1-1; D not certain. Germline CDR1 MNHEY, CDR2 SMNVEV (reference sequence). The germline V and J ends were trimmed by 2 bases and 8 bases, with 12 bases remaining between them. The CDR3 extends over 13 amino acids. CDR3 region: CASSLRGRREAFF. The CDR3, as DNA: TGTGCCAGCAGTTTAAGAGGGCGAAGGGAAGCTTTCTTT.

This chain links TRBV7-6 with TRBJ2-1, with no clear D. The germline V gene has CDR1 SGHVS and CDR2 FNYEAQ. V was clipped by 1 base and J by 8 bases, with 12 bases between them. The CDR3 spans 14 residues. CDR3 sequence (DNA): TGTGCCAGCAGCTTAGGGTTATACTCGCATGAGCAGTTCTTC. Protein sequence: CASSLGLYSHEQFF. The full variable domain, completed using reference TRBV7-6 and TRBJ2-1, is GAGVSQSPRYKVTKRGQDVALRCDPISGHVSLYWYRQALGQGPEFLTYFNYEAQQDKSGLPNDRFSAERPEGSISTLTIQRTEQRDSAMYRCASSLGLYSHEQFFGPGTRLTVL.

The chain employs TRBV27 and TRBJ2-1; 9 bases line up with TRBD2. Germline loops: CDR1 MNHEY, CDR2 SMNVEV (reference sequence). The length of the CDR3 is 15 residues. Unmatched junction bases numbered 10, after V lost 6 bases and J lost 7 bases. As DNA, the CDR3 is TGTGCCAGCAGCCCGCTAGCGGGAACGAAGAATGAGCAGTTCTTC. Its protein product is CASSPLAGTKNEQFF.

This rearrangement joins TRBV28 to TRBJ1-3; the D gene is possibly TRBD1 (6 bases). V lost 3 bases, J lost 4 bases, and 13 bases lay in between. The CDR3 has 15 amino acids. CDR1 is MDHEN, CDR2 SYDVKM, per germline. The CDR3 DNA reads as TGTGCCAGCAGTTTCTTGGGGGCGGCAGGAAACACCATATATTTT. Translating gives CASSFLGAAGNTIYF.